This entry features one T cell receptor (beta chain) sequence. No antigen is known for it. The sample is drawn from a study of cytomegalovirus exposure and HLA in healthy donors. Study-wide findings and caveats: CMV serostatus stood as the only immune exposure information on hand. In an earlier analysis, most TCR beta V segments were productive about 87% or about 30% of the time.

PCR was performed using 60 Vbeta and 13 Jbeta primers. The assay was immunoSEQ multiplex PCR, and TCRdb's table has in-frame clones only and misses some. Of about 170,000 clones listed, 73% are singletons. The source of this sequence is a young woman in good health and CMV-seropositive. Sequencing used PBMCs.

CDR3: CASSVGGQGGETQYF. The CDR3 nucleotides are TGTGCCAGCAGCGTAGGGGGACAGGGGGGAGAGACCCAGTACTTC. This chain uses TRBV9 with TRBJ2-5, with 11 nucleotides matching TRBD1. Germline V gene lookup returns CDR1 SGDLS and CDR2 YYNGEE. With V trimmed by 0 bases and J by 4 bases, 2 bases remained unmatched. The CDR3 runs to 15 residues.